This section outlines one T cell receptor beta chain sequence together with its context. Sequenced by immunoSEQ multiplex PCR; TCRdb stores in-frame clones only, minus some. The table records more than 90,000 clones, roughly 87% of them present only once. The record originates from a study of T cell responses to AZD1222 COVID-19 vaccine. Background on the study: Pooled samples include second doses given at about 4 or 12 weeks.

This TCR came from an adult in good health. The sequencing here drew on peripheral blood, taken on day 0 of AZD1222 vaccination.

The DNA of the CDR3 is TGTGCCATCAGTGAAAGGGGGGACCTCTTAAGCGAGCAGTACTTC. Residues: CAISERGDLLSEQYF. V gene TRBV10-3 combines with J gene TRBJ2-7; the D call may be TRBD1 or TRBD2 (6 bases each). Between the trimmed V and J ends, which lost 3 bases and 6 bases, there was a span of 18 bases. Per germline, CDR1 ENHRY and CDR2 SYGVKD. The CDR3 extends over 15 amino acids.